Below, 29 T cell receptor beta chains from the same sample are listed, as sequenced in a study of blood T cell repertoires in COVID-19. Clones were read by immunoSEQ multiplex PCR, and TCRdb kept only the in-frame ones, dropping some. This table has some 400,000 clones, 81% appearing once. Sample: peripheral blood. All receptors derive from a human donor with acute or convalescent COVID-19. The donor label of this sample is uncertain.

The chain recombines TRBV28 with TRBJ1-2, with D possibly TRBD1 on 6 matching bases. Looked up from germline, CDR1 is MDHEN and CDR2 is SYDVKM. CDR3 length: 11 residues. The V end lost 6 bases, the J end lost 7 bases, and 9 bases lay between the germline ends. The CDR3 coding sequence is TGTGCCAGCAGACAGGGTGGTGGCTACACCTTC. This encodes CASRQGGGYTF.

This clone showed up just a few times. The chain is built from TRBV19 and TRBJ2-1; possible D gene TRBD2, 6 bases. The CDR3 is 14 residues long. Trimming stripped 3 bases from V and 6 bases from J, with 12 bases between. Germline CDR1 reads LNHDA; CDR2 reads SQIVND (reference sequence). In nucleotides, the CDR3 is TGTGCCAGTAGTATTTCGGAGGGAATCAATGAGCAGTTCTTC. It translates to CASSISEGINEQFF.

The chain uses TRBV7-9 and TRBJ1-2, with 7 nucleotides matching TRBD1. Germline V lookup: CDR1 SEHNR, CDR2 FQNEAQ (reference sequence). V dropped 1 base and J dropped 6; count of bases not matched to a gene: 5. This CDR3 has 14 amino acids. CDR3 amino acids: CASSLEAGGNGYTF. In DNA form, the CDR3 reads TGTGCCAGCAGCTTAGAGGCAGGGGGGAATGGCTACACCTTC.

The chain is built from TRBV24-1 and TRBJ1-2; perhaps TRBD1 as D (6 bases). CDR3 length equals 17 residues. Germline CDR1 and CDR2: KGHDR and SFDVKD. V dropped 10 bases and J dropped 0 bases, with 23 bases sitting between them. CDR3 sequence: CATTGGFGGQTNYGYTF. In DNA, the CDR3 is TGTGCCACGACGGGGGGCTTTGGCGGCCAAACTAACTATGGCTACACCTTC.

This chain links TRBV3-1 (or the pseudogene TRBV3-2) with TRBJ2-5; 9 nucleotides align to TRBD2. The CDR3 covers 16 residues. The trim removed 3 bases at V and 5 bases at J, leaving 10 bases unmatched. Germline V lookup: CDR1 LGHDT, CDR2 YNNKEL (reference sequence). The CDR3 here is CASSQDPAGGAETQYF. The DNA for the CDR3 is TGTGCCAGCAGCCAGGATCCTGCGGGAGGGGCGGAGACCCAGTACTTC.

V gene TRBV4-2 combines with J gene TRBJ2-2; TRBD1 matches 8 bases. This CDR3 region has 14 residues. V shed 1 base and J 5 bases; nucleotides not matched to a gene: 0. Per the germline V gene, CDR1 is LGHNA and CDR2 is YNFKEQ. The CDR3 loop reads CASSQGQGTGELFF. The CDR3 region has the DNA TGTGCCAGCAGCCAAGGACAGGGGACCGGGGAGCTGTTTTTT.

The CDR3 reads CASSPQQNEQFF. The CDR3 DNA reads as TGTGCCAGCTCACCACAACAGAATGAGCAGTTCTTC. The chain has TRBV18 and TRBJ2-1; D is unresolved. In germline, CDR1 is KGHSH, CDR2 LQKENI. The CDR3 extends over 12 amino acids. The V end lost 1 base, the J end lost 7 bases, and 5 bases lay between the germline ends.

The rearrangement links TRBV19 to TRBJ1-1; unclear D gene. The CDR3 spans 13 residues. CDR1 and CDR2 from the germline V gene are LNHDA and SQIVND (reference sequence). The V gene lost 5 bases and the J gene lost 0 bases, with 7 bases spanning the gap. CDR3 sequence (DNA): TGTGCCAGTAGTCACATTATGAACACTGAAGCTTTCTTT. It yields the protein CASSHIMNTEAFF.

With regard to this clone: Distinct nucleotide sequences in the sample also encode this CDR3. This chain links TRBV5-1 with TRBJ1-1; D is uncertain. CDR3 length: 13 amino acids. V was shortened by 2 bases and J by 0 bases, with 5 bases between the two germline ends. Germline V gene sequence: CDR1 SGHRS, CDR2 YFSETQ. The CDR3 loop reads CASSFSLNTEAFF. In DNA, the CDR3 is TGCGCCAGCAGCTTCTCCCTGAACACTGAAGCTTTCTTT.

The V call is TRBV7-2, the J call TRBJ1-5, with D possibly matching TRBD1 (5 bases). Germline V gene sequence: CDR1 SGHTA, CDR2 FQGNSA. The length of the CDR3 is 14 residues. V dropped 5 bases and J dropped 2 bases, with 10 bases sitting between them. The CDR3 loop reads CASSPTGGNQPQHF. Written as DNA, the CDR3 is TGTGCCAGCAGCCCCACGGGGGGCAATCAGCCCCAGCATTTT. Full variable domain (missing parts from reference TRBV7-2 and TRBJ1-5): GAGVSQSPSNKVTEKGKDVELRCDPISGHTALYWYRQSLGQGLEFLIYFQGNSAPDKSGLPSDRFSAERTGGSVSTLTIQRTQQEDSAVYLCASSPTGGNQPQHFGDGTRLSIL.

This chain uses TRBV7-9 with TRBJ1-5; TRBD1 matches at 8 bases. CDR3 length: 17 amino acids. V shed 4 bases, J shed 0 bases, and the junction held 8 bases outside the gene matches. Germline values: CDR1 SEHNR, CDR2 FQNEAQ (reference sequence). In nucleotides, the CDR3 is TGTGCCAGCAGCTCCGGGACAGGCCCCGTTAGCAATCAGCCCCAGCATTTT. Translation: CASSSGTGPVSNQPQHF.

This clone appeared a few times. The chain links TRBV5-1 to TRBJ2-7, with 10 bases identical to TRBD2. CDR3 length: 16 amino acids. The V gene end was trimmed by 2 bases and the J gene end by 0 bases; junction bases not matched to a gene: 5. Germline loops: CDR1 SGHRS, CDR2 YFSETQ. CDR3 in amino acids: CASSLGSGRASYEQYF. CDR3 nucleotides: TGCGCCAGCAGCTTAGGGAGCGGGAGGGCCTCCTACGAGCAGTACTTC. The full variable domain, completed using reference TRBV5-1 and TRBJ2-7, is KAGVTQTPRYLIKTRGQQVTLSCSPISGHRSVSWYQQTPGQGLQFLFEYFSETQRNKGNFPGRFSGRQFSNSRSEMNVSTLELGDSALYLCASSLGSGRASYEQYFGPGTRLTVT.

DNA of the CDR3: TGTGCCAGCAGCTTTAGGTTGGGGCAGAGCACAGATACGCAGTATTTT. Translation gives CASSFRLGQSTDTQYF. V usage is TRBV11-2 and J usage is TRBJ2-3; possibly TRBD1 for D (5 bases). Trimming removed 3 bases from V and 0 bases from J, with 13 bases in between. CDR1 is SGHAT and CDR2 is FQNNGV in the germline V gene. CDR3 length: 16 residues.

J is TRBJ1-3 and V is TRBV18; TRBD1 might be the D (5 bases). Germline CDR1 is KGHSH and CDR2 is LQKENI. This CDR3 comprises 19 residues. Trimming took off 3 bases at V and 1 base at J, with 22 bases between the two ends. CDR3 loop: CASSPGGPGGSQSGNTIYF. CDR3 coding DNA: TGTGCCAGCTCACCCGGGGGACCGGGGGGGTCGCAATCTGGAAACACCATATATTTT.

This clone was seen a few times. This chain links TRBV7-8 with TRBJ2-5; 7 positions agree with TRBD2. This CDR3 is 14 amino acids long. The germline V gene encodes CDR1 SGHVS and CDR2 FQNEAQ. V lost 3 bases, J lost 5 bases, and 6 bases stayed unmatched. In DNA form, the CDR3 reads TGTGCCAGCAGCTTCTGGCGGGGGTTCGAGACCCAGTACTTC. Its translation is CASSFWRGFETQYF.

J is TRBJ1-1 and V is TRBV7-9, with D hard to call. The CDR3 is 16 residues long. Trimming removed 0 bases at V and 0 bases at J, with 11 bases between. Per germline, CDR1 SEHNR and CDR2 FQNEAQ (reference sequence). The CDR3, as DNA: TGTGCCAGCAGCTTAGCAATAGCCAGACTGAACACTGAAGCTTTCTTT. It specifies CASSLAIARLNTEAFF.

The rearrangement joins TRBV5-1 to TRBJ1-2; D unresolved. This CDR3 is 14 amino acids long. Germline CDR1 and CDR2: SGHRS and YFSETQ. V was cut by 0 bases and J by 8 bases, with 14 bases left in between. CDR3 sequence reads: CASSLEGAHTGYTF. The DNA of the CDR3 is TGCGCCAGCAGCTTGGAAGGAGCGCATACCGGCTACACCTTC. Supplemented by reference TRBV5-1 and TRBJ1-2, the full variable domain reads KAGVTQTPRYLIKTRGQQVTLSCSPISGHRSVSWYQQTPGQGLQFLFEYFSETQRNKGNFPGRFSGRQFSNSRSEMNVSTLELGDSALYLCASSLEGAHTGYTFGSGTRLTVV.

The chain carries TRBV5-4 and TRBJ1-2, with TRBD1 as a possible D gene (5 bases). Germline CDR1 and CDR2: SGHNT and YYREEE (reference sequence). This CDR3 has 12 amino acids. The V gene lost 2 bases and the J gene lost 5 bases, with 7 bases spanning the gap. CDR3 DNA sequence: TGTGCCAGCAGCTTCCAGGGATATGGCTACACCTTC. Protein sequence: CASSFQGYGYTF.

The rearrangement uses TRBV2 and TRBJ2-5; D gene unclear. Germline CDR1 and CDR2: SNHLY and FYNNEI. This CDR3 is 13 amino acids long. V was cut by 4 bases and J by 4 bases, with 10 bases left in between. The CDR3 DNA follows: TGTGCCAGCAGTGGAGACATGATAGAGACCCAGTACTTC. This translates into CASSGDMIETQYF.

The V and J genes are TRBV5-1 and TRBJ2-7; D is perhaps TRBD2 (5 bases). Germline lookup yields CDR1 SGHRS and CDR2 YFSETQ. The germline V and J ends were trimmed by 0 bases and 3 bases, with 10 bases remaining between them. The CDR3 extends over 14 amino acids. In nucleotides, the CDR3 is TGCGCCAGCAGCTTGGGGTTCGGGGTCTACGAGCAGTACTTC. Amino acids: CASSLGFGVYEQYF.

The chain recombines TRBV6-1 with TRBJ2-7; 10 bases fit TRBD2. The junction had 15 bases not matched to a gene; V was cut back by 1 base and J by 6 bases. This CDR3 has 18 amino acids. The germline CDR1 and CDR2 sequences are MNHNS and SASEGT. The CDR3 DNA is TGTGCCAGCAGTGAAGGTCGCCTAGCGGGAGTTCAGTCCCGCGAGCAGTACTTC. This gives the protein CASSEGRLAGVQSREQYF.

The V gene is TRBV15, the J gene TRBJ2-5, with TRBD2 as a possible D gene (7 bases). V was pared by 0 bases and J by 4 bases, with 12 bases between. This CDR3 spans 15 amino acids. From germline, CDR1 is LNHNV and CDR2 YYDKDF (reference sequence). CDR3 amino acids: CATSREGGAVETQYF. In nucleotides, the CDR3 is TGTGCCACCAGCAGAGAAGGGGGGGCCGTAGAGACCCAGTACTTC.

The J gene is TRBJ1-1, the V gene TRBV19, with D uncertain. The ends were cut back, 4 bases at V and 0 bases at J, with 12 bases in the middle. The CDR3 has 15 residues. Per the germline V gene, CDR1 is LNHDA and CDR2 is SQIVND (reference sequence). CDR3 protein: CASSSHSYMNTEAFF. CDR3 bases: TGTGCCAGTAGTAGCCACTCCTATATGAACACTGAAGCTTTCTTT.

This clone has a single count. The rearrangement uses TRBV28 and TRBJ2-1; 11 bases line up with TRBD2. There are 17 residues in the CDR3. Trimming at V came to 3 bases and at J to 0 bases, leaving 4 bases not matched to a gene. Germline CDR1 MDHEN, CDR2 SYDVKM. The CDR3 sequence: CASSFSGLAASYNEQFF. The CDR3 coding sequence is TGTGCCAGCAGTTTTTCGGGACTAGCGGCCTCCTACAATGAGCAGTTCTTC.

This chain joins TRBV27 and TRBJ1-4, with a tentative D call TRBD1 (6 bases). V was trimmed by 6 bases and J by 7 bases, leaving 21 bases between them. There are 16 residues in the CDR3. Germline lookup yields CDR1 MNHEY and CDR2 SMNVEV (reference sequence). CDR3 in amino acids: CASSTYGTTISEKLFF. The CDR3 DNA is TGTGCCAGCAGCACCTACGGGACAACTATTTCTGAAAAACTGTTTTTT.

The rearrangement joins TRBV3-1 (or the pseudogene TRBV3-2) to TRBJ2-7; tentatively, D is TRBD2 (7 bases). CDR1 is LGHDT and CDR2 is YNNKEL in the germline V gene (reference sequence). This CDR3 has 14 amino acids. V was clipped by 1 base and J by 6 bases, with 13 bases between them. This chain's CDR3 is CASSQVGGLREQYF. CDR3 in DNA: TGTGCCAGCAGCCAAGTCGGGGGGCTACGCGAGCAGTACTTC.

This chain uses TRBV5-1 with TRBJ2-1; D may be TRBD2 (5 bases). Germline CDR1 reads SGHRS; CDR2 reads YFSETQ. The CDR3 is made up of 15 amino acids. Trimming took 7 bases from V and 10 from J, leaving 24 bases between them. The CDR3 reads CASSAGSPIGLEQFF. The CDR3, as DNA: TGCGCCAGCTCGGCGGGCAGCCCCATCGGTTTAGAGCAGTTCTTC.

The chain joins TRBV4-1 to TRBJ2-7, with a tentative D call TRBD2 (6 bases). The ends were cut back, 2 bases at V and 7 bases at J, with 12 bases in the middle. Germline V gives CDR1 MGHRA, CDR2 YSYEKL. The length of the CDR3 is 13 residues. CDR3 residues: CASSQIRSGEQYF. Written as DNA, the CDR3 is TGCGCCAGCAGCCAAATAAGAAGCGGGGAGCAGTACTTC.

The chain is built from TRBV7-6 and TRBJ1-6, with 8 bases that match TRBD1. This CDR3 spans 15 amino acids. V dropped 3 bases and J dropped 7; count of bases not matched to a gene: 5. Germline CDR1 SGHVS, CDR2 FNYEAQ. The CDR3 reads CASSFSGGRNSPLHF. The CDR3 coding sequence is TGTGCCAGCAGCTTTTCAGGGGGCAGAAATTCACCCCTCCACTTT.